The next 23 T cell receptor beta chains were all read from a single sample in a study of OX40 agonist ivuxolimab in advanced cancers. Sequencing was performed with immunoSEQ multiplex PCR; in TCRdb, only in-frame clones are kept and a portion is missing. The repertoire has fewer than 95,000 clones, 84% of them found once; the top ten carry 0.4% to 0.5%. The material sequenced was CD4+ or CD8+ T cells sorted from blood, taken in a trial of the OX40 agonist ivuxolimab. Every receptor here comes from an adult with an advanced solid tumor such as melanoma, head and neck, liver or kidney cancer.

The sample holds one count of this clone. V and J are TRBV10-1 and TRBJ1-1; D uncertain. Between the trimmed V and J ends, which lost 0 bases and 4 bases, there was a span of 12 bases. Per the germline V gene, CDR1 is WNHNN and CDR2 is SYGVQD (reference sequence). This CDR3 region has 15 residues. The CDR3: CASSESSGVTTEAFF. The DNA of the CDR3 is TGCGCCAGCAGTGAGTCGAGTGGGGTGACCACTGAAGCTTTCTTT.

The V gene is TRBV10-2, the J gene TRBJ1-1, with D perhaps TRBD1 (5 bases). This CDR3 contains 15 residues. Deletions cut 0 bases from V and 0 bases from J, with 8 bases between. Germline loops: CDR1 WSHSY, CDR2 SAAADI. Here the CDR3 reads CASSESGRMNTEAFF. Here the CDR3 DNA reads TGCGCCAGCAGTGAGTCGGGACGGATGAACACTGAAGCTTTCTTT.

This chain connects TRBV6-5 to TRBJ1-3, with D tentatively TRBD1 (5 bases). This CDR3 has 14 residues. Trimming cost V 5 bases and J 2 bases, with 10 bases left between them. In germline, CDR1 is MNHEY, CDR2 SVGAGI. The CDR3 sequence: CASSRGRPGNTIYF. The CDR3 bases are TGTGCCAGCAGTCGGGGCCGACCTGGAAACACCATATATTTT.

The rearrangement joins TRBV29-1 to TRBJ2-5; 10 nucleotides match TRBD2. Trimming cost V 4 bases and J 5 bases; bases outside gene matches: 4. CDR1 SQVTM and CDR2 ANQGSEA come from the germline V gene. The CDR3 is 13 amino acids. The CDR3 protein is CSVVLAGVETQYF. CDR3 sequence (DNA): TGCAGCGTTGTGCTAGCGGGGGTGGAGACCCAGTACTTC.

The CDR3: CAIRRGPDGNYGYTF. CDR3 sequence (DNA): TGTGCCATACGCAGGGGGCCGGATGGGAACTATGGCTACACCTTC. The chain joins TRBV7-6 to TRBJ1-2; 8 bases align to TRBD1. Germline V gene lookup returns CDR1 SGHVS and CDR2 FNYEAQ. The CDR3 extends over 15 amino acids. With 10 bases clipped from V and 2 bases from J, the junction kept 12 bases outside the gene matches.

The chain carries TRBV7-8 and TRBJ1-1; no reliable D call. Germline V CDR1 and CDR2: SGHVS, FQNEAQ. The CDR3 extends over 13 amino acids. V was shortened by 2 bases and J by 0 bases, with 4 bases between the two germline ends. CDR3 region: CASSLQLNTEAFF. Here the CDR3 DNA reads TGTGCCAGCAGCTTACAGCTGAACACTGAAGCTTTCTTT.

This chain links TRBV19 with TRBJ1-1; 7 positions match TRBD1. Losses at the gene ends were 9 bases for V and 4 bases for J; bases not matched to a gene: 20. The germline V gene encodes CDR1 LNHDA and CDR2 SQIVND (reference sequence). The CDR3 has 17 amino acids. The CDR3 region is CASKKPGQRLGATEAFF. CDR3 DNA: TGTGCCAGCAAAAAGCCGGGACAGCGCCTAGGGGCCACTGAAGCTTTCTTT.

Here the CDR3 reads CASSFIQRGGLFF. CDR3 sequence (DNA): TGTGCCAGCAGCTTCATACAGCGGGGGGGACTGTTTTTT. J is TRBJ1-4 and V is TRBV5-6; D might be TRBD1 (5 bases). There are 13 residues in the CDR3. V was trimmed by 2 bases and J by 13 bases, leaving 15 bases between them. Germline V gene sequence: CDR1 SGHDT, CDR2 YYEEEE.

Written as DNA, the CDR3 is TGTGCCTCCCGAAGAGGGACCGACTCCTACGAGCAGTACTTC. It translates to CASRRGTDSYEQYF. This rearrangement joins TRBV7-2 to TRBJ2-7; possibly TRBD1 or TRBD2 for D (5 bases each). V was cut by 11 bases and J by 0 bases, with 17 bases left in between. Germline V gene sequence: CDR1 SGHTA, CDR2 FQGNSA. This CDR3 comprises 14 residues.

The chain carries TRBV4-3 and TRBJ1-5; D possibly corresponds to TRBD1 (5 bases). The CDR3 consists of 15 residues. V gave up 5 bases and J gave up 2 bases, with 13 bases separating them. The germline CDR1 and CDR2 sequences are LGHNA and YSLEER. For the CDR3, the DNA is TGCGCCAGCAGCTTCAACCAGGGCGGCAATCAGCCCCAGCATTTT. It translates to CASSFNQGGNQPQHF.

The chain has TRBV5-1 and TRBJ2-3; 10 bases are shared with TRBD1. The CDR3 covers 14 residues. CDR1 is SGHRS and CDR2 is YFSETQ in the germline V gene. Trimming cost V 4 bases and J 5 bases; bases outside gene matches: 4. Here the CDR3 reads CASSLGTGVDTQYF. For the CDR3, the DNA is TGCGCCAGCAGCCTGGGGACAGGGGTAGATACGCAGTATTTT.

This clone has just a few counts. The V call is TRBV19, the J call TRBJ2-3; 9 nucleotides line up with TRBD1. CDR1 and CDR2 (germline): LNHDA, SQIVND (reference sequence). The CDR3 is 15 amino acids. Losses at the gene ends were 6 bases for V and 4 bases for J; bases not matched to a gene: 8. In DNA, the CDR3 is TGTGCCAGTAGCCCCCGGACAGGGGCCGCAGATACGCAGTATTTT. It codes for CASSPRTGAADTQYF.

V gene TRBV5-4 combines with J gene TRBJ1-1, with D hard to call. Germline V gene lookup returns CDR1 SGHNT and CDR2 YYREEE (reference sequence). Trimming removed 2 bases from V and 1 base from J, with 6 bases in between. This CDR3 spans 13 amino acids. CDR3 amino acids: CASSFYWNTEAFF. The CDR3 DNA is TGTGCCAGCAGCTTTTATTGGAACACTGAAGCTTTCTTT.

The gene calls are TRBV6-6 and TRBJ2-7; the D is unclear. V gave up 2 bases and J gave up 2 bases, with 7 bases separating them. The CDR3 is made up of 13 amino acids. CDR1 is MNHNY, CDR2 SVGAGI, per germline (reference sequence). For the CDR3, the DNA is TGTGCCAGCAGTTACCGCGAAACCTACGAGCAGTACTTC. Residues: CASSYRETYEQYF.

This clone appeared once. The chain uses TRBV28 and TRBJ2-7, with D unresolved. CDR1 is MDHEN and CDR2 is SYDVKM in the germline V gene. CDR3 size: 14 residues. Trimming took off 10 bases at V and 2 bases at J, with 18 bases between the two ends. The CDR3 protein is CATMVARTPYEQYF. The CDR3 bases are TGTGCCACCATGGTAGCCCGGACCCCCTACGAGCAGTACTTC.

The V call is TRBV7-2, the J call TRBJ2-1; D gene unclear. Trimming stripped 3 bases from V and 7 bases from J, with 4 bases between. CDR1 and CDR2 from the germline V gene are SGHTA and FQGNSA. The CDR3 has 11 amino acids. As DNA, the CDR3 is TGTGCCAGCAGCTTCTTGAATGAGCAGTTCTTC. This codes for CASSFLNEQFF. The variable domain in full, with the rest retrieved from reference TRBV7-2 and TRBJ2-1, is GAGVSQSPSNKVTEKGKDVELRCDPISGHTALYWYRQSLGQGLEFLIYFQGNSAPDKSGLPSDRFSAERTGGSVSTLTIQRTQQEDSAVYLCASSFLNEQFFGPGTRLTVL.

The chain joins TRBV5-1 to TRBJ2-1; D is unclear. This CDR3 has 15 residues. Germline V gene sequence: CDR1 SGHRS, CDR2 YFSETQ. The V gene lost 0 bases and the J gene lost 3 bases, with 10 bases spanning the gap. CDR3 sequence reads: CASSLAERGYNEQFF. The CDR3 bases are TGCGCCAGCAGCTTGGCCGAGCGCGGCTACAATGAGCAGTTCTTC.

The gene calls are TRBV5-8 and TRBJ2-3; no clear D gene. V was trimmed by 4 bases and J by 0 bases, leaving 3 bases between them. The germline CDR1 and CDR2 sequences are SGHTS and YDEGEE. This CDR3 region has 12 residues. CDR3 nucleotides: TGTGCCAGCAGCCCTAGCACAGATACGCAGTATTTT. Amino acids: CASSPSTDTQYF.

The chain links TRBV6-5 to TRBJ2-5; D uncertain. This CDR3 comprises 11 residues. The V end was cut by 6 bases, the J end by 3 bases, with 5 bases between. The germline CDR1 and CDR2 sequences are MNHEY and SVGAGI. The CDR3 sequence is CASRGKETQYF. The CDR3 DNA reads TGTGCCAGCAGGGGGAAAGAGACCCAGTACTTC.

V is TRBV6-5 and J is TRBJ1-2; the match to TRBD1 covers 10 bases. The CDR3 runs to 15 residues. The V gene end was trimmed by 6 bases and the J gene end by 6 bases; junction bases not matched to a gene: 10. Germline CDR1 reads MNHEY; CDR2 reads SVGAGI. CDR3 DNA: TGTGCCAGCAGCTCTGCCGGGACAGGGGAAGATGGCTACACCTTC. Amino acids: CASSSAGTGEDGYTF.

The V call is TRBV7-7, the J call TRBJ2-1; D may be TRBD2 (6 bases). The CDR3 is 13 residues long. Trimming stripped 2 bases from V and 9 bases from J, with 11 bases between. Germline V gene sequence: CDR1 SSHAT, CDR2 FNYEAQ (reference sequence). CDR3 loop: CASSLLREAEQFF. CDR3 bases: TGTGCCAGCAGCTTATTAAGGGAGGCTGAGCAGTTCTTC. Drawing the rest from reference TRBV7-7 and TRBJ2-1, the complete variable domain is GAGVSQSPRYKVTKRGQDVTLRCDPISSHATLYWYQQALGQGPEFLTYFNYEAQPDKSGLPSDRFSAERPEGSISTLTIQRTEQRDSAMYRCASSLLREAEQFFGPGTRLTVL.

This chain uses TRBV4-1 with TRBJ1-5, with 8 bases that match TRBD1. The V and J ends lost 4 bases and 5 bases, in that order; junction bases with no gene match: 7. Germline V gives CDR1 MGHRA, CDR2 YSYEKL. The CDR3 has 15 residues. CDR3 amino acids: CASSRSNRGDQPQHF. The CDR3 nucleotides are TGCGCCAGCAGCCGATCCAACAGGGGGGATCAGCCCCAGCATTTT.

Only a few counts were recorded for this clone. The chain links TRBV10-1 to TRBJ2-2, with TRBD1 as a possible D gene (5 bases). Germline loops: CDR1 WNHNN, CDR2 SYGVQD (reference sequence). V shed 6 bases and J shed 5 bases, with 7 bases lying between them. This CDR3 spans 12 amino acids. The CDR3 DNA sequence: TGCGCCAGCAGCCGACAGACCGGGGAGCTGTTTTTT. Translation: CASSRQTGELFF.